This T cell receptor (beta chain) was captured in a study of CD8 T cells in Susac syndrome. V lost 3 bases to trimming and J lost 1 base, with 19 bases between them. Germline V gene data show CDR1 as DFQATT and CDR2 as SNEGSKA (reference sequence). The CDR3 has 16 amino acids. Sequencing of TCR beta covered CD8+ and CD4+ T cells obtained from blood. The multiple sclerosis controls comprised treatment-naive patients whose relapsing-remitting disease was stable or active. Negative isolation was applied to CD8+ and CD4+ T cells, and FACS enrichment was applied to TEMRA cells. RNA, at roughly 0.45 to 1 ug, was reverse transcribed with random hexamers. The immunoSEQ assay covered 54 Vbeta and 13 Jbeta segments for CDR3. TCRdb used MiXCR to reprocess the immunoSEQ multiplex PCR reads, holding one entry per CDR3 protein. The data show a few hundred thousand distinct CDR3 sequences, with just over 90% seen just once and around 0.072% held by the top ten.

The receptor comes from a human donor with multiple sclerosis. Sequenced input: CD4+ T cells from PBMCs. The chain employs TRBV20-1 and TRBJ2-7, with D perhaps matching TRBD1 (6 bases). The CDR3 loop is CSASRGISGFSYEQYF. The CDR3 coding sequence is TGCAGTGCTAGTAGGGGGATTTCAGGGTTTTCCTACGAGCAGTACTTC.